The subject of this entry is one TCR beta chain. This sample stems from a study of cytomegalovirus exposure and HLA in healthy donors. V was pared by 10 bases and J by 1 base, with 5 bases of the junction left unmatched. Germline CDR1 reads MDHEN; CDR2 reads SYDVKM. This CDR3 region has 13 residues. Clones were read by immunoSEQ multiplex PCR, and TCRdb kept only the in-frame ones, dropping some. The profile shows 110,000 to 150,000 clones, about 89% of them singletons. The sequenced sample was PBMCs. The chain links TRBV28 to TRBJ1-1; 8 bases align to TRBD1. This receptor was identified in a man younger than 35 in good health and CMV-seronegative. The CDR3 coding sequence is TGTGCCACAAGGACAGGGAAGAACACTGAAGCTTTCTTT. This codes for CATRTGKNTEAFF.